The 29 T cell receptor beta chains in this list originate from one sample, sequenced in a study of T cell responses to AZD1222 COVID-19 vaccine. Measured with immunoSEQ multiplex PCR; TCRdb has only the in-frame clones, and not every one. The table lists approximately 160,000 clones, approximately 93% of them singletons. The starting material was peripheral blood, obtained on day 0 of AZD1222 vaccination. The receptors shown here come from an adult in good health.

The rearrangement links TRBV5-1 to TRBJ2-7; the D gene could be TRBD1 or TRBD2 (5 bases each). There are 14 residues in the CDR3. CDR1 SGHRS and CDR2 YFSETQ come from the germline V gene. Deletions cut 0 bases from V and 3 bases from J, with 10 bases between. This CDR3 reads CASSLGGVVYEQYF. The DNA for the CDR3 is TGCGCCAGCAGCTTGGGAGGGGTTGTCTACGAGCAGTACTTC.

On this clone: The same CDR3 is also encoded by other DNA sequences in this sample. The CDR3 region has the DNA TGTGCCAGCAGTCCAGACAGAAACTATGGCTACACCTTC. Amino acid sequence: CASSPDRNYGYTF. The chain carries TRBV28 and TRBJ1-2; weak D call: TRBD1 (5 bases). The CDR3 is 13 residues long. V lost 5 bases and J lost 2, with 9 bases in between. Germline values: CDR1 MDHEN, CDR2 SYDVKM.

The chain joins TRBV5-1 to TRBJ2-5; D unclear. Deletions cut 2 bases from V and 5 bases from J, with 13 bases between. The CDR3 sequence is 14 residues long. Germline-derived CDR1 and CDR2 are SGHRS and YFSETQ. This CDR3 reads CASSFTDSTETQYF. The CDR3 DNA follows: TGCGCCAGCAGCTTCACAGATTCTACTGAGACCCAGTACTTC.

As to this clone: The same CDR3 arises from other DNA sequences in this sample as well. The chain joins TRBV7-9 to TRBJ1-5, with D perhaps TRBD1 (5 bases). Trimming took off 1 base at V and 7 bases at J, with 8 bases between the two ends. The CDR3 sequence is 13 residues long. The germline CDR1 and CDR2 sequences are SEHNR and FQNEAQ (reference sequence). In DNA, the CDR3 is TGTGCCAGCAGCTTAGAGGGGCCACAGCCCCAGCATTTT. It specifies CASSLEGPQPQHF.

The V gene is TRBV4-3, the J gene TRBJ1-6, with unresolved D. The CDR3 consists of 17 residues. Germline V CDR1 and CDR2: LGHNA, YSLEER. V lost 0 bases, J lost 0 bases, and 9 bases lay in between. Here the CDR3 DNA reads TGCGCCAGCAGCCAAGATCGGGAGAGCTCCTATAATTCACCCCTCCACTTT. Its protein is CASSQDRESSYNSPLHF.

The CDR3 nucleotides are TGTGCCACCAGCAGTGGTAGTGGAAACACCATATATTTT. This codes for CATSSGSGNTIYF. The J gene is TRBJ1-3, the V gene TRBV15, with D unresolved. The V gene's germline CDR1 is LNHNV and CDR2 YYDKDF (reference sequence). Trimming took 3 bases from V and 3 from J, leaving 6 bases between them. The CDR3 consists of 13 residues.

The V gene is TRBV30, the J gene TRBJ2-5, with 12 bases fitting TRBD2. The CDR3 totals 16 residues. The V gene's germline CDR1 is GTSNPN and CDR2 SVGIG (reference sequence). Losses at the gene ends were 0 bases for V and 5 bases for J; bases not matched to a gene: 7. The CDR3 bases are TGTGCCTGGAGTGTTCTAGCGGGGGGGCCTAGGGAGACCCAGTACTTC. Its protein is CAWSVLAGGPRETQYF.

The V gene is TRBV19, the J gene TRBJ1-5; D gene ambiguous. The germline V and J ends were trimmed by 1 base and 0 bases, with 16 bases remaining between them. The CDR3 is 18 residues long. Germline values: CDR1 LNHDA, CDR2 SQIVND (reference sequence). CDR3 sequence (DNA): TGTGCCAGTAGTATAGTCCCCCCGGACGTACATAGCAATCAGCCCCAGCATTTT. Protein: CASSIVPPDVHSNQPQHF.

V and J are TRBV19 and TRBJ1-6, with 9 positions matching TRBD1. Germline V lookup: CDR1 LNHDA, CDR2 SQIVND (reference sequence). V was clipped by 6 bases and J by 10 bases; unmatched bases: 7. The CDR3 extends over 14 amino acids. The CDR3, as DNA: TGTGCCAGTAGCCGTGGACAGGGGATATCACCCCTCCACTTT. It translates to CASSRGQGISPLHF.

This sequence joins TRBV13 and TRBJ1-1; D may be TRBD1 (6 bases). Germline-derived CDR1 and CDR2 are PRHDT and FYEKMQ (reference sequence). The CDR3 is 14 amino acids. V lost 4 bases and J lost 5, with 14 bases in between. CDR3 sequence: CASSSRGRGTEAFF. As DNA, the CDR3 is TGTGCCAGCAGCTCCAGGGGAAGAGGAACTGAAGCTTTCTTT. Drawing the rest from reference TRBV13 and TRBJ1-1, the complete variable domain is AAGVIQSPRHLIKEKRETATLKCYPIPRHDTVYWYQQGPGQDPQFLISFYEKMQSDKGSIPDRFSAQQFSDYHSELNMSSLELGDSALYFCASSSRGRGTEAFFGQGTRLTVV.

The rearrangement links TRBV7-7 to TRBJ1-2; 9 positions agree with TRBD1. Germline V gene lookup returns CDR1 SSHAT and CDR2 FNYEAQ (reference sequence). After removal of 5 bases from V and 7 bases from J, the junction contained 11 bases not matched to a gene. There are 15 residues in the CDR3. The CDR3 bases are TGTGCCAGCAGCCCAGGGTGGGACAGGGAGATTGGCTACACCTTC. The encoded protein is CASSPGWDREIGYTF.

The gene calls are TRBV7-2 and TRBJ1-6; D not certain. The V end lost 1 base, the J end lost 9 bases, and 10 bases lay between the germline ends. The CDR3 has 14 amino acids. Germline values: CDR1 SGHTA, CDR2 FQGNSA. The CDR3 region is CASSLDGSFSPLHF. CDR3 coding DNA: TGTGCCAGCAGCTTAGATGGCTCCTTTTCACCCCTCCACTTT.

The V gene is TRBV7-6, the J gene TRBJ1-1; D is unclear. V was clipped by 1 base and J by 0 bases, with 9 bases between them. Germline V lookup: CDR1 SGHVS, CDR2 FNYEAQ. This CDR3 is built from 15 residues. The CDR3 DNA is TGTGCCAGCAGCTTAGAAGGGATTATGAACACTGAAGCTTTCTTT. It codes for CASSLEGIMNTEAFF. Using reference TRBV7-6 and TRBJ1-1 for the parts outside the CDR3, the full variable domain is GAGVSQSPRYKVTKRGQDVALRCDPISGHVSLYWYRQALGQGPEFLTYFNYEAQQDKSGLPNDRFSAERPEGSISTLTIQRTEQRDSAMYRCASSLEGIMNTEAFFGQGTRLTVV.

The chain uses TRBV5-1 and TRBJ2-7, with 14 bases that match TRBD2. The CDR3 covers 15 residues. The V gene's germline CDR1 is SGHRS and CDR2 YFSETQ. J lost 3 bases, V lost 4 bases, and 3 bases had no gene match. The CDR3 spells CASSPGLAGDYEQYF. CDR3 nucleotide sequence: TGCGCCAGCAGCCCGGGACTAGCGGGGGACTACGAGCAGTACTTC.

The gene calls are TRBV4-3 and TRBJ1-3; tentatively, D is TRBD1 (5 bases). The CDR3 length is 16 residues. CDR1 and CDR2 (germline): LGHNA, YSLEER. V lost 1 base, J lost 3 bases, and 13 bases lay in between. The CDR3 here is CASSQVWGTDGNTIYF. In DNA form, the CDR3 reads TGCGCCAGCAGCCAAGTCTGGGGGACTGATGGAAACACCATATATTTT.

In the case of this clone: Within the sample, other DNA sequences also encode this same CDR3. CDR3 DNA sequence: TGTGCCTGGAGTGTACTCGGAAACACCATATATTTT. It is translated as CAWSVLGNTIYF. This chain uses TRBV30 with TRBJ1-3; no firm D call. CDR3 length equals 12 residues. Trimming stripped 0 bases from V and 4 bases from J, with 4 bases between. CDR1 and CDR2 from the germline V gene are GTSNPN and SVGIG (reference sequence).

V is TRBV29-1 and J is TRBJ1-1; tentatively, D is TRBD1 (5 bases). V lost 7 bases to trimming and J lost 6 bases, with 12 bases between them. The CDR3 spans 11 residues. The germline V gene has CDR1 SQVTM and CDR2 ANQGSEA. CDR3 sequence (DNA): TGCAGCGGAAGGAGGGGCCCTGAAGCTTTCTTT. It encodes CSGRRGPEAFF.

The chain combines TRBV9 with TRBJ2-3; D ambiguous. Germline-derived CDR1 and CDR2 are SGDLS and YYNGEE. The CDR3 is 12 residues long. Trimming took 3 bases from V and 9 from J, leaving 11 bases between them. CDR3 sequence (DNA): TGTGCCAGCAGCGCCTCGGTAGGCACGCAGTATTTT. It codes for CASSASVGTQYF. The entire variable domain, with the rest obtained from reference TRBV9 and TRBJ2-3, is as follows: DSGVTQTPKHLITATGQRVTLRCSPRSGDLSVYWYQQSLDQGLQFLIQYYNGEERAKGNILERFSAQQFPDLHSELNLSSLELGDSALYFCASSASVGTQYFGPGTRLTVL.

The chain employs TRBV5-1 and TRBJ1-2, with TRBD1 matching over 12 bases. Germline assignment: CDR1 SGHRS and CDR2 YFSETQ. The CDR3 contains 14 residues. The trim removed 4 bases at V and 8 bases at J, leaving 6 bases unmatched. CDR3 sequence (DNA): TGCGCCAGCAGCCCCGGGACAGGGGGCCGCGGCTACACCTTC. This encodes CASSPGTGGRGYTF. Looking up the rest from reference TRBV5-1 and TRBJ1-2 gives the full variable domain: KAGVTQTPRYLIKTRGQQVTLSCSPISGHRSVSWYQQTPGQGLQFLFEYFSETQRNKGNFPGRFSGRQFSNSRSEMNVSTLELGDSALYLCASSPGTGGRGYTFGSGTRLTVV.

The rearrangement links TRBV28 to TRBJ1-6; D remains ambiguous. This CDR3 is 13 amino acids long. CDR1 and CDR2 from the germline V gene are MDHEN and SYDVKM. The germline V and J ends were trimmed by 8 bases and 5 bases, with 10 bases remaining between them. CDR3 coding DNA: TGTGCCAGCTGGGAACGAAATAATTCACCCCTCCACTTT. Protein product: CASWERNNSPLHF.

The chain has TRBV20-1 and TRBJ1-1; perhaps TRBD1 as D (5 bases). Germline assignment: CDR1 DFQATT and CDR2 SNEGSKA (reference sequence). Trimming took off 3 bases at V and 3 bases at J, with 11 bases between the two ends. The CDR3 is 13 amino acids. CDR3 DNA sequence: TGCAGTGCTAGTCGGGGGTGGGACACTGAAGCTTTCTTT. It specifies CSASRGWDTEAFF.

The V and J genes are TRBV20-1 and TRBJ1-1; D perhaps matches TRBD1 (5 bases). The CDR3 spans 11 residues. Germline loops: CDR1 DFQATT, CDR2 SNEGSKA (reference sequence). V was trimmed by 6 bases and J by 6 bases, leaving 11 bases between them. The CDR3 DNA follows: TGCAGTGCAAAGTGGGGGGCTGAAGCTTTCTTT. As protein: CSAKWGAEAFF.

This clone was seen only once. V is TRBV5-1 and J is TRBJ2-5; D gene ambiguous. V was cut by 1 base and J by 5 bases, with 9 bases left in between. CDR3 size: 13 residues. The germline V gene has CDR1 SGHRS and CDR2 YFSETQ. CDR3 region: CASSLQVGETQYF. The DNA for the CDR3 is TGCGCCAGCAGCTTGCAAGTGGGGGAGACCCAGTACTTC.

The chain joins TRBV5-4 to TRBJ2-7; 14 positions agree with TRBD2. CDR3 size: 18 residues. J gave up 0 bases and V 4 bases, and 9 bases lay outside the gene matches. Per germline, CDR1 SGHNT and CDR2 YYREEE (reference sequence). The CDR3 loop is CASSPGLAGARSSYEQYF. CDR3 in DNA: TGTGCCAGCAGCCCGGGACTAGCGGGGGCCAGGAGCTCCTACGAGCAGTACTTC.

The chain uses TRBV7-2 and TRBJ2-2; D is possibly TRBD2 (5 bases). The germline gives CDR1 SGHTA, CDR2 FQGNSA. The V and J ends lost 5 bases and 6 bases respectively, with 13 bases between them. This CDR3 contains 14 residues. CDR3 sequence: CASSPLIGAGELFF. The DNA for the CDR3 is TGTGCCAGCAGCCCTCTTATCGGGGCCGGGGAGCTGTTTTTT.

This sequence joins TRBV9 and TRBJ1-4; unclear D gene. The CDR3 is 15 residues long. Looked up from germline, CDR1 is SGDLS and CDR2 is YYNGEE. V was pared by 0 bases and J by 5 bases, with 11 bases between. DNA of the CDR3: TGTGCCAGCAGCGTAGAGGCGGGTAGGAATGAAAAACTGTTTTTT. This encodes CASSVEAGRNEKLFF.

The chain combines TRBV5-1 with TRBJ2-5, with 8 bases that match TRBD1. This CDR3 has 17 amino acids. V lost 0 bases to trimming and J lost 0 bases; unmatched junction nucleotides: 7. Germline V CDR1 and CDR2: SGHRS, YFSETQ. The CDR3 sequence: CASSLGQGPGYQETQYF. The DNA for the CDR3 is TGCGCCAGCAGCTTGGGACAGGGGCCTGGGTACCAAGAGACCCAGTACTTC.

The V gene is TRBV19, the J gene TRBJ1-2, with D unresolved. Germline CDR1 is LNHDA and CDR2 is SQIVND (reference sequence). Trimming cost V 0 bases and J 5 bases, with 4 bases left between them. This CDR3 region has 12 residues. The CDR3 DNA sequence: TGTGCCAGTAGTATAGAAGGTTATGGCTACACCTTC. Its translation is CASSIEGYGYTF.

As DNA, the CDR3 is TGTGCCAGCAGCAAAGAAACAGCCCGGTACGGCGAAAAACTGTTTTTT. This sequence encodes CASSKETARYGEKLFF. The gene calls are TRBV11-2 and TRBJ1-4; no definite D call. Germline V gene data show CDR1 as SGHAT and CDR2 as FQNNGV. This CDR3 has 16 amino acids. V was shortened by 5 bases and J by 8 bases, with 21 bases between the two germline ends.